The 4 T cell receptor beta chains given below trace back to one sample, sequenced in a study of shared clonotypes between healthy human individuals. The repertoire was sequenced with immunoSEQ multiplex PCR; TCRdb's copy has only in-frame clones and lacks some. Of about 2 million clones listed, roughly 94% are singletons. Sequenced input: naive CD4+ T cells sorted from blood. Subset meaning: CD45RA+ positively selected. These receptors all come from a man between 18 and 35 years old in good health.

The chain combines TRBV19 with TRBJ1-2; D remains ambiguous. The germline gives CDR1 LNHDA, CDR2 SQIVND (reference sequence). This CDR3 is 13 amino acids long. The germline V and J ends were trimmed by 4 bases and 10 bases, with 16 bases remaining between them. CDR3 region: CASSKYPSQDYTF. CDR3 DNA sequence: TGTGCCAGTAGTAAATACCCATCTCAAGACTACACCTTC.

The chain couples TRBV7-6 to TRBJ1-5; TRBD1 agrees at 11 bases. J gave up 6 bases and V 5 bases, and 6 bases lay outside the gene matches. The germline CDR1 and CDR2 sequences are SGHVS and FNYEAQ. This CDR3 contains 15 residues. CDR3 residues: CASSQGQGVSQPQHF. CDR3 in DNA: TGTGCCAGCAGCCAGGGACAGGGGGTAAGTCAGCCCCAGCATTTT. Variable domain in full (rest from reference TRBV7-6 and TRBJ1-5): GAGVSQSPRYKVTKRGQDVALRCDPISGHVSLYWYRQALGQGPEFLTYFNYEAQQDKSGLPNDRFSAERPEGSISTLTIQRTEQRDSAMYRCASSQGQGVSQPQHFGDGTRLSIL.

The rearrangement links TRBV7-2 to TRBJ2-1; the match to TRBD2 covers 12 bases. Unmatched junction bases numbered 8, after V lost 1 base and J lost 7 bases. Per the germline V gene, CDR1 is SGHTA and CDR2 is FQGNSA. The CDR3 has 17 residues. CDR3 region: CASSLVASGGVRNEQFF. In DNA form, the CDR3 reads TGTGCCAGCAGCTTAGTGGCTAGCGGGGGGGTTAGGAATGAGCAGTTCTTC.

V usage is TRBV5-1 and J usage is TRBJ2-1; TRBD2 is a possible D gene (6 bases). The CDR3 loop spans 14 amino acids. Germline CDR1 SGHRS, CDR2 YFSETQ. Trimming cost V 4 bases and J 8 bases, with 16 bases left between them. In DNA, the CDR3 is TGCGCCAGCAGCGCGCTCGGGACTGGGCATGAGCAGTTCTTC. Protein: CASSALGTGHEQFF.